This TCR beta chain was retrieved from a study of monozygotic twins with inflammatory bowel disease. Study-wide findings and caveats: Compared with healthy co-twins, IBD patients showed reduced TCRbeta repertoire diversity by inverse Simpson.

A template switching step added UMIs, each with a 6-nucleotide sample barcode. TCRdb re-called the 5' RACE reads; one entry per CDR3 protein, DNA not given. Its table records approximately 100,000 distinct CDR3 sequences. In regard to this clonotype: Its target is unknown.

CDR1 is MNHEY, CDR2 SMNVEV, per germline (reference sequence). The CDR3 totals 15 residues. This chain uses TRBV27 with TRBJ2-1; TCRdb proposes TRBD2, but this gene call is untestable without DNA. The specimen was blood. The TCR sequence derives from a human donor with ulcerative colitis or Crohn's disease, or a healthy co-twin of an affected twin (not recorded which). CDR3 residues: CASSFGGGTYNEQFF.